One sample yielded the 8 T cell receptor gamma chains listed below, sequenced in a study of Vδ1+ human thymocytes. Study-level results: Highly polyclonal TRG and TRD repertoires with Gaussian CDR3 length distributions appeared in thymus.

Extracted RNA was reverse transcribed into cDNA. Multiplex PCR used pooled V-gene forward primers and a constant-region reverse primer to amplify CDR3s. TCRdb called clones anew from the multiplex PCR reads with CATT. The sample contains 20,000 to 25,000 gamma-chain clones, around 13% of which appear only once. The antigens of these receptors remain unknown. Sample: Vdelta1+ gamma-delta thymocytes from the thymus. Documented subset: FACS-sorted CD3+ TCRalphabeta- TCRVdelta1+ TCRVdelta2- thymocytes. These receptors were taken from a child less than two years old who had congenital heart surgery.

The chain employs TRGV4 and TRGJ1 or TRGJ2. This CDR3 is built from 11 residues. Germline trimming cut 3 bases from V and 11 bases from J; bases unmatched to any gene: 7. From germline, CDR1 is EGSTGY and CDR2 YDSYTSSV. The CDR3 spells CATWDKTEKLF. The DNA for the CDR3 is TGTGCCACCTGGGATAAGACGGAGAAACTCTTT.

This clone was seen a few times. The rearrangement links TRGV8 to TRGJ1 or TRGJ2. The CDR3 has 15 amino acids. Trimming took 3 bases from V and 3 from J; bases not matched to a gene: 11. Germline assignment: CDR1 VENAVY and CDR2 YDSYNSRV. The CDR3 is CATWDSLPRYYKKLF. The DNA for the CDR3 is TGTGCCACCTGGGATTCGCTGCCGCGTTATTATAAGAAACTCTTT.

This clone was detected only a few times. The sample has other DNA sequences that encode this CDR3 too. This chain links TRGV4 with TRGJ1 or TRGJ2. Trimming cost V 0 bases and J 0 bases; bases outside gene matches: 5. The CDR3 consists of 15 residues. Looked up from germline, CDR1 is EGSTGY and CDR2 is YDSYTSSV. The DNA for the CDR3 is TGTGCCACCTGGGATGGGCCTCTGAATTATTATAAGAAACTCTTT. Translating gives CATWDGPLNYYKKLF.

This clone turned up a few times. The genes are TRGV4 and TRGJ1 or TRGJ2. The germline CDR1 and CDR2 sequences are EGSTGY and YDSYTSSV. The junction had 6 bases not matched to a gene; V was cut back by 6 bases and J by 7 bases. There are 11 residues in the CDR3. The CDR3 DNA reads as TGTGCCACCTGGACCTGGTATAAGAAACTCTTT. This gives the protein CATWTWYKKLF.

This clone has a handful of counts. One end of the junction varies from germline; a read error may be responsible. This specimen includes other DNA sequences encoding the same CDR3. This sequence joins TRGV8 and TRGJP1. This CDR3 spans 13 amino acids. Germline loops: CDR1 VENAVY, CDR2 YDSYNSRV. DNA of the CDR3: TGTGCCACCTGGGATAACACTGGTTGGTTCAAGATATTC. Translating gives CATWDNTGWFKIF.

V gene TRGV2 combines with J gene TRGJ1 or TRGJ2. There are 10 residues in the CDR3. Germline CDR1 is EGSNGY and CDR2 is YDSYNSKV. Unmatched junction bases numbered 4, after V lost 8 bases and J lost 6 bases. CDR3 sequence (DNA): TGTGCCACCTTCCTTTATAAGAAACTCTTT. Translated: CATFLYKKLF.

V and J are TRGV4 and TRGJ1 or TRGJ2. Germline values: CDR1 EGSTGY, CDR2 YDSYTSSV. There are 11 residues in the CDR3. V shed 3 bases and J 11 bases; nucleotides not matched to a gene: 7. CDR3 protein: CATWDTSEKLF. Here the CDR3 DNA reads TGTGCCACCTGGGATACGAGTGAGAAACTCTTT.

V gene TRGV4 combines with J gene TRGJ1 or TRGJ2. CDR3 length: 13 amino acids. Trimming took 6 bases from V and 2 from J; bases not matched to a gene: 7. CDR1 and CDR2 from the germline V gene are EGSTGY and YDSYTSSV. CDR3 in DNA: TGTGCCACCTGGAATGAGTATTATTATAAGAAACTCTTT. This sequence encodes CATWNEYYYKKLF.